The clone carrying this T cell receptor beta chain has at least ten counts. Its antigen is as yet unknown. The sample comes from a study of blood T cells in healthy people across ages. Notes on the study in general: Researchers judged that diversity estimates from one million T cells fell short of true values.

Together with a sample-barcoded 5' primer, a J-beta primer mix was included in a second PCR lasting about 6 to 11 cycles. Samples each returned at least 2.5 million CDR3-containing paired-end reads. MiXCR, applied by TCRdb to the 5' RACE reads, yields one record per CDR3 protein. Here the sample spans about 800,000 distinct CDR3 sequences, about 25% being singletons. Germline-derived CDR1 and CDR2 are LGHDT and YNNKEL (reference sequence). This CDR3 spans 17 amino acids. Trimming took 4 bases from V and 4 from J; bases not matched to a gene: 13. The sample also formed part of further work on T cells of mothers and their children.

The sequencing sample was made of blood. The genes are TRBV3-1 and TRBJ2-3, with 8 bases lining up with TRBD2. This TCR derives from a boy aged 10-17 years in good health. The CDR3: CASSLSGRGALPDTQYF. The CDR3 DNA reads TGTGCCAGCAGCCTTAGCGGGCGGGGGGCCTTACCAGATACGCAGTATTTT.